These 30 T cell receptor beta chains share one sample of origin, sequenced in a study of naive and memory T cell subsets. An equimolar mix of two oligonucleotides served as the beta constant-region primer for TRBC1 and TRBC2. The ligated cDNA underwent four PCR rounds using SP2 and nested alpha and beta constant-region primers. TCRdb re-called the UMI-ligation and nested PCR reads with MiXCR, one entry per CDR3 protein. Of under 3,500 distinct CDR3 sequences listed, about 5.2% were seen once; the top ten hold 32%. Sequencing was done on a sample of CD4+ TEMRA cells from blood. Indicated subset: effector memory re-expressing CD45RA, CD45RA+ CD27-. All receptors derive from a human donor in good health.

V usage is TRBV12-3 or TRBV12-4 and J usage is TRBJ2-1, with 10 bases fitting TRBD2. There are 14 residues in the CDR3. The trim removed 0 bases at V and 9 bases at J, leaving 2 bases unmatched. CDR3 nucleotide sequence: TGTGCCAGCAGTTTAGCGCTAGCGGGAGTTGAGCAGTTCTTC. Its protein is CASSLALAGVEQFF.

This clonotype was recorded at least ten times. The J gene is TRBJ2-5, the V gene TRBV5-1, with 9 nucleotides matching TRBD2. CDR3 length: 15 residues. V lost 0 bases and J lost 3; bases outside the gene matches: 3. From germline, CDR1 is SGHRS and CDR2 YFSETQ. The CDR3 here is CASSLGSSGEETQYF. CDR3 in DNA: TGCGCCAGCAGCTTGGGGTCTAGCGGGGAAGAGACCCAGTACTTC.

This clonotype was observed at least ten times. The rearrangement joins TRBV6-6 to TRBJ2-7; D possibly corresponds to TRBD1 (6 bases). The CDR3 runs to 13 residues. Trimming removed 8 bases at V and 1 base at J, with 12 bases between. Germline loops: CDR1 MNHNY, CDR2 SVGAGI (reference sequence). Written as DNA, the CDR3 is TGTGCCAGCGGCCGGGACAAATCCTACGAGCAGTACTTC. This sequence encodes CASGRDKSYEQYF.

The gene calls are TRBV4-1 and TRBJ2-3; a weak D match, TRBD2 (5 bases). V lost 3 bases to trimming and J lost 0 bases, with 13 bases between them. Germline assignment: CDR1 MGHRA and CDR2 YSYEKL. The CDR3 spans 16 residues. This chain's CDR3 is CASSQVDLISTDTQYF. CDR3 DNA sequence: TGCGCCAGCAGCCAGGTGGACTTAATTAGCACAGATACGCAGTATTTT.

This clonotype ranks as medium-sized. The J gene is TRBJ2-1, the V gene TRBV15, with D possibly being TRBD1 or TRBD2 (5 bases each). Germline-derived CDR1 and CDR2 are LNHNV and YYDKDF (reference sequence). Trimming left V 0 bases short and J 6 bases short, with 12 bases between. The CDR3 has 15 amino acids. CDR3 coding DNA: TGTGCCACCAGCAGAGATAGGGGACCAACCAATGAGCAGTTCTTC. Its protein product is CATSRDRGPTNEQFF.

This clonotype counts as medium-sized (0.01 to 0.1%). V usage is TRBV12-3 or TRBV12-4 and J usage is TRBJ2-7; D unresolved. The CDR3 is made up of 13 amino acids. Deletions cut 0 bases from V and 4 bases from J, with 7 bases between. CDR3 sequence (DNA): TGTGCCAGCAGTTTAGCCGGTGGGTACGAGCAGTACTTC. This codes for CASSLAGGYEQYF.

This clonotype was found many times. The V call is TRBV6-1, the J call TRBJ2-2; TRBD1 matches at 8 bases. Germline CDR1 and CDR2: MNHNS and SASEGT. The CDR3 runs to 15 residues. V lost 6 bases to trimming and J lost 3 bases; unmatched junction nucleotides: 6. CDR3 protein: CASRPPDRDTGELFF. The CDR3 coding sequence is TGTGCCAGCAGGCCCCCGGACAGGGACACCGGGGAGCTGTTTTTT.

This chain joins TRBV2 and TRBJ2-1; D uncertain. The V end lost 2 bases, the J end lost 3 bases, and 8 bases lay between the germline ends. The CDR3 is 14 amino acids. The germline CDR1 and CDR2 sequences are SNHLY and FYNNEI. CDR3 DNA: TGTGCCAGCAGTGAATGGGTAGACTACAATGAGCAGTTCTTC. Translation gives CASSEWVDYNEQFF.

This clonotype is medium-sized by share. CDR3 residues: CASSPRMARTGGLSGANVLTF. In DNA form, the CDR3 reads TGTGCCAGCAGCCCGAGAATGGCAAGGACAGGAGGACTTTCTGGGGCCAACGTCCTGACTTTC. This sequence joins TRBV27 and TRBJ2-6; TRBD1 agrees at 7 bases. The V gene's germline CDR1 is MNHEY and CDR2 SMNVEV (reference sequence). The CDR3 runs 21 residues. The V gene end was trimmed by 6 bases and the J gene end by 1 base; junction bases not matched to a gene: 21.

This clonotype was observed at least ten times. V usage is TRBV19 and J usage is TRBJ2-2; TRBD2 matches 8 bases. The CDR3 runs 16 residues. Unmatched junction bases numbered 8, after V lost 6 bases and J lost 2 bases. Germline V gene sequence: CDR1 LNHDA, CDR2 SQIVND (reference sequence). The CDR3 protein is CASSRLAIYNTGELFF. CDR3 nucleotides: TGTGCCAGTAGCCGACTAGCGATATATAACACCGGGGAGCTGTTTTTT. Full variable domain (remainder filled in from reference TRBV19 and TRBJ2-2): DGGITQSPKYLFRKEGQNVTLSCEQNLNHDAMYWYRQDPGQGLRLIYYSQIVNDFQKGDIAEGYSVSREKKESFPLTVTSAQKNPTAFYLCASSRLAIYNTGELFFGEGSRLTVL.

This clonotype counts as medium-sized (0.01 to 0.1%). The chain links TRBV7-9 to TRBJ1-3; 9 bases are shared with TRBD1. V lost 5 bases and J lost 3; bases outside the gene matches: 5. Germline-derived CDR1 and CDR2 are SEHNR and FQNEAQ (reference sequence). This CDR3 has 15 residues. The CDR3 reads CASSPQGASGNTIYF. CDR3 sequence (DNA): TGTGCCAGCAGCCCACAGGGGGCGAGTGGAAACACCATATATTTT.

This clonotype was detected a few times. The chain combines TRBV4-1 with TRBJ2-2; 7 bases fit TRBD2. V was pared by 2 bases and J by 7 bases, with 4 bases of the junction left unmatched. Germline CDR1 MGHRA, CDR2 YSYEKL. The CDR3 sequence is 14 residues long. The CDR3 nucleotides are TGCGCCAGCAGCCAACCGCGGGGGAACGGGGAGCTGTTTTTT. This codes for CASSQPRGNGELFF.

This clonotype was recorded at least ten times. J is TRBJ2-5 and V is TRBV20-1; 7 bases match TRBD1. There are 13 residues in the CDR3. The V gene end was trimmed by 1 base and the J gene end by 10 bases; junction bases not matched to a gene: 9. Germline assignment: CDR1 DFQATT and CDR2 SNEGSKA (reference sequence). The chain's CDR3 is CSARGGGQAGQYF. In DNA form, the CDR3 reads TGCAGTGCTAGAGGAGGTGGACAGGCGGGCCAGTACTTC.

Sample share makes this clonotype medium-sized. The CDR3 sequence: CASSHRGLGFSDYGYTF. The CDR3 region has the DNA TGTGCCAGCAGCCACAGGGGGCTCGGTTTTTCGGACTATGGCTACACCTTC. The chain recombines TRBV13 with TRBJ1-2; TRBD1 matches 9 bases. This CDR3 is built from 17 residues. The V and J ends lost 5 bases and 3 bases, in that order; junction bases with no gene match: 13. Looked up from germline, CDR1 is PRHDT and CDR2 is FYEKMQ (reference sequence).

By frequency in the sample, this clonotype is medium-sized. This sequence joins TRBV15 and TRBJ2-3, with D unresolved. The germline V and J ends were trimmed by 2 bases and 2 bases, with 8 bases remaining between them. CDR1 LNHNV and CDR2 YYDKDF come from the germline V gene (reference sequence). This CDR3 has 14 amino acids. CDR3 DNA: TGTGCCACCAGCAGACCCGCCCCCACAGATACGCAGTATTTT. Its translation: CATSRPAPTDTQYF. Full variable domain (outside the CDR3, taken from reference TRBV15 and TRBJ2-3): DAMVIQNPRYQVTQFGKPVTLSCSQTLNHNVMYWYQQKSSQAPKLLFHYYDKDFNNEADTPDNFQSRRPNTSFCFLDIRSPGLGDTAMYLCATSRPAPTDTQYFGPGTRLTVL.

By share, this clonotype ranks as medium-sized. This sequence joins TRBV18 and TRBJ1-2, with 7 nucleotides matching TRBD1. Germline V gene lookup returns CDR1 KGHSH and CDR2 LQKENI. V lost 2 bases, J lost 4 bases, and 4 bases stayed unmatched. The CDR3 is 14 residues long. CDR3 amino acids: CASSPERGPYGYTF. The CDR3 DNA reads TGTGCCAGCTCACCAGAGAGGGGGCCCTATGGCTACACCTTC.

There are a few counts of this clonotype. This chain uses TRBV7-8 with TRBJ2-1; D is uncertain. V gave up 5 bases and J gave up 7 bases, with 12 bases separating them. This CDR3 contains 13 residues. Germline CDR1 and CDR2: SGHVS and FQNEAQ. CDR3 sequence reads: CASSNQLGNEQFF. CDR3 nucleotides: TGTGCCAGCAGCAACCAGCTGGGTAATGAGCAGTTCTTC.

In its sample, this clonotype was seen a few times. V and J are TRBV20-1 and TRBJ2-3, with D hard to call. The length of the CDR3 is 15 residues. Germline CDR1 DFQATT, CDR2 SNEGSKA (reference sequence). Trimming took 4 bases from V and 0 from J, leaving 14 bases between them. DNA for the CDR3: TGCAGTGCTACCCTCGCACTGGGAAGCACAGATACGCAGTATTTT. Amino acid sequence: CSATLALGSTDTQYF.

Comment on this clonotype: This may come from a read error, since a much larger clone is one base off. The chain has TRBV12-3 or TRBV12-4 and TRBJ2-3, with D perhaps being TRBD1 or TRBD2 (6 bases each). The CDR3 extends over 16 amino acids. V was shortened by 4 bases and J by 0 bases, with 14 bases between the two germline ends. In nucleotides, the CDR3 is TGTGCCAGCAGTTGGGAAAGGGGGGCCAGCACAGATACGCAGTATTTT. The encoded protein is CASSWERGASTDTQYF.

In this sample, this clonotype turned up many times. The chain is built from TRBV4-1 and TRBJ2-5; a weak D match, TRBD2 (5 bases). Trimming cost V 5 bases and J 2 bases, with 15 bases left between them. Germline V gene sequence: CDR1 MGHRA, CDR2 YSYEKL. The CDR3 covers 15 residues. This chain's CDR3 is CASSYPAGGQETQYF. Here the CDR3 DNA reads TGCGCCAGCAGCTACCCGGCGGGCGGACAAGAGACCCAGTACTTC.

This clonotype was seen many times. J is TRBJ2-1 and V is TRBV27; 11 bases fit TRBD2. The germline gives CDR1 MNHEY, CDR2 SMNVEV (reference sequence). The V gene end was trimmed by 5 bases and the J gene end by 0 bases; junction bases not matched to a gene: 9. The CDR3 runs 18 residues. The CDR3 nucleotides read TGTGCCAGCAGTGGGGGGGGGACTAGCGGTTACTCCTACAATGAGCAGTTCTTC. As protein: CASSGGGTSGYSYNEQFF.

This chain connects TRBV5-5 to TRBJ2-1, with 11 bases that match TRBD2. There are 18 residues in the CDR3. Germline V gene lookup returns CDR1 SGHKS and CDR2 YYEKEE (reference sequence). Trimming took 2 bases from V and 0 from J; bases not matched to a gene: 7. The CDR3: CASSFASGRLSSYNEQFF. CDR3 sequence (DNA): TGTGCCAGCAGCTTTGCTAGCGGGAGGCTTAGCTCCTACAATGAGCAGTTCTTC. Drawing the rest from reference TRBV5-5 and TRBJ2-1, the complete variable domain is DAGVTQSPTHLIKTRGQQVTLRCSPISGHKSVSWYQQVLGQGPQFIFQYYEKEERGRGNFPDRFSARQFPNYSSELNVNALLLGDSALYLCASSFASGRLSSYNEQFFGPGTRLTVL.

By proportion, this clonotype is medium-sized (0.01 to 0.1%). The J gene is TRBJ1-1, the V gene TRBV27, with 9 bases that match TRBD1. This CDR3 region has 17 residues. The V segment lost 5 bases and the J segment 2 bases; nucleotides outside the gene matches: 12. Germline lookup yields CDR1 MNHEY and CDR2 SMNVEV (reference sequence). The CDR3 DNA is TGTGCCAGCAGTACCTCCGGGACAGGGAAAACAAACACTGAAGCTTTCTTT. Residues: CASSTSGTGKTNTEAFF.

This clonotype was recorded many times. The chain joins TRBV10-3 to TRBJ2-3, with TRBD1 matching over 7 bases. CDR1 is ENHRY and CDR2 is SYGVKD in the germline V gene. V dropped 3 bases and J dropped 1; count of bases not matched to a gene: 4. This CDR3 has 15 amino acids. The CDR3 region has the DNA TGTGCCATCAGTGATGGACAGGAGGGCACAGATACGCAGTATTTT. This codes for CAISDGQEGTDTQYF.

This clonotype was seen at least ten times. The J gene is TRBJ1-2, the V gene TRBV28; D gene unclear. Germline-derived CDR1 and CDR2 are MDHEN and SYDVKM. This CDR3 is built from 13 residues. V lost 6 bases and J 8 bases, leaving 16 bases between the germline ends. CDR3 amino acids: CASSRSGLRGYTF. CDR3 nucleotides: TGTGCCAGCAGCCGCAGTGGTTTGCGGGGCTACACCTTC.

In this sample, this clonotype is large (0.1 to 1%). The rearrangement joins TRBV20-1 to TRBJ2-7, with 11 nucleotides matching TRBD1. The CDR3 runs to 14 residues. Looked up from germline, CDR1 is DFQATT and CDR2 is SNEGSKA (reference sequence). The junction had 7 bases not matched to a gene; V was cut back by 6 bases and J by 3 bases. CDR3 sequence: CSAQTGTGGYEQYF. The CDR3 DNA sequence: TGCAGTGCCCAAACCGGGACAGGGGGCTACGAGCAGTACTTC.

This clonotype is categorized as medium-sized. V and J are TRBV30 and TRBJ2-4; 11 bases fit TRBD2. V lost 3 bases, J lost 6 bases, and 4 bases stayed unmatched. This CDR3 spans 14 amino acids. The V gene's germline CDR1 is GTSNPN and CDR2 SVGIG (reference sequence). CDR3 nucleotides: TGTGCCTGGAGACCCGGGACTAGCGGAAACATTCAGTACTTC. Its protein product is CAWRPGTSGNIQYF.

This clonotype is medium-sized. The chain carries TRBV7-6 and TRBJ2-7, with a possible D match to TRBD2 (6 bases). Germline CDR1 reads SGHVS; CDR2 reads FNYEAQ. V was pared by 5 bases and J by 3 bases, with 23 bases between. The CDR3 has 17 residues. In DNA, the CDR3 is TGTGCCAGCAGCAGCGGGCAATGGTGGGAGCTTAACTACGAGCAGTACTTC. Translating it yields CASSSGQWWELNYEQYF.

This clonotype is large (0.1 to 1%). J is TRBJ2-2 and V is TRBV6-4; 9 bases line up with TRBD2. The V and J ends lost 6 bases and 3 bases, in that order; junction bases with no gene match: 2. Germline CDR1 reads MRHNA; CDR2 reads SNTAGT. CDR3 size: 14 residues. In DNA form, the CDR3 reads TGTGCCAGCAGGACTAGCGGAGACACCGGGGAGCTGTTTTTT. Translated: CASRTSGDTGELFF.

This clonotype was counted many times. The CDR3 sequence is CSARVFAGTSTDTQYF. The DNA for the CDR3 is TGCAGTGCTAGAGTTTTCGCGGGAACGAGCACAGATACGCAGTATTTT. This chain joins TRBV20-1 and TRBJ2-3, with D tentatively TRBD2 (6 bases). V was pared by 1 base and J by 0 bases, with 14 bases between. The CDR3 totals 16 residues. Germline CDR1 and CDR2: DFQATT and SNEGSKA (reference sequence).